This entry concerns a single T cell receptor (beta chain). The CDR3 loop spans 14 amino acids. CDR1 is SNHLY, CDR2 FYNNEI, per germline. V was pared by 6 bases and J by 1 base, with 12 bases between. This sample stems from a study of blood T cell repertoires in COVID-19. Study as a whole: Donors in the United States, Italy and Spain gave samples during acute or convalescent COVID-19.

Original data processing: Estimation of nucleated cell counts was performed using reference gene primer amplification. Some clones are missing from TCRdb's copy, which holds only in-frame ones; the method was immunoSEQ multiplex PCR. V and J calls and clone size are given by that table; D and trimming were obtained from the DNA. Among about 90,000 clones, 75% to 95% were seen once, and the ten largest hold 4.5% to 5.5%. The receptor comes from a man over 45 with acute or convalescent COVID-19. The V gene is TRBV2, the J gene TRBJ1-2, with unresolved D. The sample comprised peripheral blood. CDR3 sequence reads: CASSPLGLNYGYTF. DNA for the CDR3: TGTGCCAGCAGCCCCCTTGGGCTTAACTATGGCTACACCTTC.